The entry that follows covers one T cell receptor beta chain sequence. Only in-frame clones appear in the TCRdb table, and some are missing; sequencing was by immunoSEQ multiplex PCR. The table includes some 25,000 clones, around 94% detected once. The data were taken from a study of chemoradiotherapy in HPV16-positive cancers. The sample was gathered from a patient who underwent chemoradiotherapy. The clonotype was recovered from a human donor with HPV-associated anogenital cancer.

CDR3 loop: CASAQETQGFGEKLFF. In DNA, the CDR3 is TGTGCCAGCGCCCAGGAAACGCAGGGGTTTGGTGAAAAACTGTTTTTT. The chain uses TRBV9 and TRBJ1-4, with a tentative D call TRBD1 (6 bases). Trimming shortened V by 7 bases and J by 7 bases, and 23 bases separated the two germline ends. Germline V CDR1 and CDR2: SGDLS, YYNGEE. The length of the CDR3 is 16 residues.